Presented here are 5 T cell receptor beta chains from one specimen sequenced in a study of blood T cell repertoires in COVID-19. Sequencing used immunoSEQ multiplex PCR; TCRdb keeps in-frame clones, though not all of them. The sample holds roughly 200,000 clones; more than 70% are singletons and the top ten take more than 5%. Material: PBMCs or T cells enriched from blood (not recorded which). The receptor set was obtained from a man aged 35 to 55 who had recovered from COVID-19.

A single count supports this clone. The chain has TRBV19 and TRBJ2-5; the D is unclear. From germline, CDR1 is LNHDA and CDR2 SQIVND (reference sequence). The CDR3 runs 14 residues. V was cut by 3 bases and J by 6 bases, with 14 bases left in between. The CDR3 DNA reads TGTGCCAGTAGTATTTCGTCAGGTAGAAAGACCCAGTACTTC. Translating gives CASSISSGRKTQYF.

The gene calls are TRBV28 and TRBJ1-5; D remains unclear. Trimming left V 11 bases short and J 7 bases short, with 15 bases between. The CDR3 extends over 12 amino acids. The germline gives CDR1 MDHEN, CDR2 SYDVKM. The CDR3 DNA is TGTGCCCCCGTGTGGAGTTTACAGCCCCAGCATTTT. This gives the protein CAPVWSLQPQHF.

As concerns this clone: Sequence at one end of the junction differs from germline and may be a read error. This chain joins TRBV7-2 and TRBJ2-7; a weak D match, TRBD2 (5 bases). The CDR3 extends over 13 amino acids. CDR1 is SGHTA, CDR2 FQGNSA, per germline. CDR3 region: CASSLDFARGPNF. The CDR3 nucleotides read TGTGCCAGCAGTCTCGATTTCGCCCGGGGTCCCAATTTC.

CDR3 DNA sequence: TGTGCCAGCAGCTTGGCCCCTCCGGACATCAATGAAAAACTGTTTTTT. Its protein product is CASSLAPPDINEKLFF. The chain recombines TRBV5-4 with TRBJ1-4; the D gene is possibly TRBD1 (5 bases). CDR1 and CDR2 from the germline V gene are SGHNT and YYREEE (reference sequence). Trimming pared 0 bases from V and 5 bases from J, leaving 14 bases between. This CDR3 has 16 residues.

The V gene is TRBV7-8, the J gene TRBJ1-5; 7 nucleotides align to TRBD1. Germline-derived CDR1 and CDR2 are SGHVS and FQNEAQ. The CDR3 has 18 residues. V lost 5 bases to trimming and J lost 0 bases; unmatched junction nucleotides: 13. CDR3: CASSQARDSQYSNQPQHF. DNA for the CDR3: TGTGCCAGCAGCCAAGCCCGGGACAGCCAGTATAGCAATCAGCCCCAGCATTTT.